A single sample gave rise to the 20 T cell receptor beta chains below, sequenced in a study of neurological immune-mediated disorders. One entry per CDR3 protein results from TCRdb running MiXCR on the 5' RACE reads. The sample shows 85,000 to 100,000 distinct CDR3 sequences, 3.5% of them seen only once. The sequenced sample consisted of PBMCs. Every receptor here comes from a woman under 30 with multiple sclerosis.

V and J are TRBV4-3 and TRBJ2-1; D gene unclear. Germline values: CDR1 LGHNA, CDR2 YSLEER. This CDR3 contains 16 residues. The V end lost 0 bases, the J end lost 7 bases, and 16 bases lay between the germline ends. The CDR3 is CASSQDLVSSRNEQFF. The CDR3 DNA reads TGCGCCAGCAGCCAAGATCTAGTCTCAAGTCGGAATGAGCAGTTCTTC.

This clonotype was seen a few times. The V call is TRBV20-1, the J call TRBJ2-7; TRBD2 matches at 8 bases. The CDR3 runs to 14 residues. With 1 base clipped from V and 5 bases from J, the junction kept 7 bases outside the gene matches. CDR1 is DFQATT, CDR2 SNEGSKA, per germline (reference sequence). CDR3 in DNA: TGCAGTGCTAGAGTGCCGGGAGGGTTCGACGAGCAGTACTTC. Its translation is CSARVPGGFDEQYF.

As regards this clonotype: A much bigger clone sits one base away, suggesting this may be a read error. This chain connects TRBV18 to TRBJ1-5; D gene unclear. The V gene lost 1 base and the J gene lost 4 bases, with 5 bases spanning the gap. Germline V gives CDR1 KGHSH, CDR2 LQKENI. CDR3 size: 13 residues. CDR3 sequence: CASSPQLNQPQHF. CDR3 nucleotides: TGTGCCAGCTCACCACAGTTGAATCAGCCCCAGCATTTT.

This clonotype occurred many times. The chain combines TRBV5-6 with TRBJ1-1; unclear D gene. The germline V gene has CDR1 SGHDT and CDR2 YYEEEE. V lost 0 bases to trimming and J lost 6 bases, with 9 bases between them. The CDR3 spans 13 residues. The DNA for the CDR3 is TGTGCCAGCAGCTTGGGCAGCCTAGCTGAAGCTTTCTTT. Protein: CASSLGSLAEAFF.

This clonotype was seen ten or more times. The rearrangement joins TRBV11-2 to TRBJ2-7, with 9 bases matching TRBD1. Germline V gives CDR1 SGHAT, CDR2 FQNNGV. Trimming cost V 5 bases and J 4 bases; bases outside gene matches: 6. The CDR3 consists of 14 residues. The CDR3 sequence is CASSQDRGGYEQYF. In nucleotides, the CDR3 is TGTGCCAGCAGCCAGGACAGGGGTGGGTACGAGCAGTACTTC.

This clonotype was found many times. This chain joins TRBV29-1 and TRBJ1-4, with 7 positions matching TRBD1. The CDR3 extends over 13 amino acids. J lost 5 bases, V lost 5 bases, and 5 bases had no gene match. Germline V lookup: CDR1 SQVTM, CDR2 ANQGSEA. The CDR3 reads CSVKPGQNEKLFF. CDR3 sequence (DNA): TGCAGCGTTAAACCGGGACAGAATGAAAAACTGTTTTTT.

This clonotype occurred many times. The V gene is TRBV20-1, the J gene TRBJ2-7; TRBD1 aligns across 10 bases. CDR3 length equals 13 residues. Trimming cost V 4 bases and J 5 bases; bases outside gene matches: 5. The germline gives CDR1 DFQATT, CDR2 SNEGSKA (reference sequence). The CDR3 DNA reads as TGCAGTGCTATGCCGGGACAGGGGCACGAGCAGTACTTC. Translating it yields CSAMPGQGHEQYF.

There are many counts of this clonotype. The chain joins TRBV7-9 to TRBJ2-5; D possibly corresponds to TRBD2 (5 bases). Germline V gene lookup returns CDR1 SEHNR and CDR2 FQNEAQ (reference sequence). The CDR3 runs 12 residues. Trimming cost V 7 bases and J 4 bases, with 10 bases left between them. The CDR3 bases are TGTGCCAGCAAGGAGGAGAGAGAGACCCAGTACTTC. It encodes CASKEERETQYF.

This clonotype was found many times. The V and J genes are TRBV20-1 and TRBJ2-3; D is perhaps TRBD1 (5 bases). In germline, CDR1 is DFQATT, CDR2 SNEGSKA (reference sequence). V lost 6 bases, J lost 0 bases, and 10 bases lay in between. This CDR3 contains 13 residues. Written as DNA, the CDR3 is TGCAGTGCCTACGGACAAAGCACAGATACGCAGTATTTT. This sequence encodes CSAYGQSTDTQYF.

This clonotype was detected many times. CDR3 in DNA: TGTGCCAGCAGCCTCCGCGGAGGGGACCAAGAGACCCAGTACTTC. Its translation is CASSLRGGDQETQYF. The rearrangement joins TRBV3-1 to TRBJ2-5, with a possible D match to TRBD2 (6 bases). V gave up 4 bases and J gave up 0 bases, with 12 bases separating them. This CDR3 comprises 15 residues. CDR1 and CDR2 from the germline V gene are LGHDT and YNNKEL (reference sequence).

This clonotype was picked up many times. The rearrangement uses TRBV5-1 and TRBJ2-1; the D call may be TRBD1 or TRBD2 (7 bases each). The CDR3 loop spans 15 amino acids. The V gene lost 7 bases and the J gene lost 3 bases, with 17 bases spanning the gap. In germline, CDR1 is SGHRS, CDR2 YFSETQ. The CDR3 DNA reads as TGCGCCAGCCTGGAGGGGGGGACAGTCTACAATGAGCAGTTCTTC. As protein: CASLEGGTVYNEQFF.

This clonotype was picked up many times. The J gene is TRBJ1-3, the V gene TRBV7-8; no definite D call. The CDR3 length is 15 residues. V lost 1 base, J lost 0 bases, and 7 bases lay in between. Per the germline V gene, CDR1 is SGHVS and CDR2 is FQNEAQ. The CDR3 here is CASSLEGSSGNTIYF. The CDR3 coding sequence is TGTGCCAGCAGCTTAGAAGGCAGCTCTGGAAACACCATATATTTT.

This clonotype appeared many times. J is TRBJ2-7 and V is TRBV5-1; tentatively, D is TRBD1 (5 bases). This CDR3 region has 11 residues. V lost 7 bases and J 3 bases, leaving 8 bases between the germline ends. Germline V lookup: CDR1 SGHRS, CDR2 YFSETQ. DNA for the CDR3: TGCGCCAGCCAGGGTGGCTACGAGCAGTACTTC. Its translation: CASQGGYEQYF.

As for this clonotype: A clone one base away is much larger, so this may be a read error. V is TRBV5-4 and J is TRBJ2-7; 8 nucleotides agree with TRBD2. The CDR3 spans 16 residues. Germline CDR1 SGHNT, CDR2 YYREEE (reference sequence). The DNA for the CDR3 is TGTGCCATCAGCACTATGAGCGGGGGCGGGTTCTACGAGCAGTACTTC. Translating gives CAISTMSGGGFYEQYF.

This clonotype has at least ten counts. The chain joins TRBV12-3 or TRBV12-4 to TRBJ2-2; D is possibly TRBD2 (6 bases). CDR3 length: 12 amino acids. DNA of the CDR3: TGTGCTTTGGGCGGGGACACCGGGGAGCTGTTTTTT. It specifies CALGGDTGELFF.

This clonotype came up many times. V gene TRBV11-2 combines with J gene TRBJ1-6; D gene unclear. V lost 3 bases, J lost 10 bases, and 7 bases lay in between. The CDR3 has 12 residues. In germline, CDR1 is SGHAT, CDR2 FQNNGV. The CDR3 region is CASSLVPSPLHF. CDR3 bases: TGTGCCAGCAGCTTGGTCCCCTCACCCCTCCACTTT.

This clonotype was observed at least ten times. This sequence joins TRBV5-6 and TRBJ2-1; possibly TRBD1 for D (5 bases). Germline V gene data show CDR1 as SGHDT and CDR2 as YYEEEE. The length of the CDR3 is 12 residues. Trimming left V 3 bases short and J 9 bases short, with 10 bases between. In DNA form, the CDR3 reads TGTGCCAGCAGCTCGCAGGGAACTGAGCAGTTCTTC. It codes for CASSSQGTEQFF.

This clonotype appeared many times. The V gene is TRBV20-1, the J gene TRBJ1-3, with a tentative D call TRBD1 (6 bases). CDR1 DFQATT and CDR2 SNEGSKA come from the germline V gene (reference sequence). The CDR3 covers 16 residues. V lost 1 base, J lost 0 bases, and 13 bases lay in between. CDR3 in DNA: TGCAGTGCTAGAGGCAACACAGGGCTCTCTGGAAACACCATATATTTT. It translates to CSARGNTGLSGNTIYF.

This clonotype showed up just a few times. The CDR3 loop is CSATLAAEETQYF. The CDR3 nucleotides are TGCAGTGCTACACTAGCGGCTGAAGAGACCCAGTACTTC. This rearrangement joins TRBV20-1 to TRBJ2-5, with 8 nucleotides matching TRBD2. The J segment lost 3 bases and the V segment lost 4 bases, leaving 4 bases of the junction unmatched. The CDR3 has 13 amino acids. The germline V gene encodes CDR1 DFQATT and CDR2 SNEGSKA (reference sequence).

Ten or more counts support this clonotype. The chain is built from TRBV5-4 and TRBJ2-7, with no clear D. Germline V gives CDR1 SGHNT, CDR2 YYREEE (reference sequence). The CDR3 totals 14 residues. V lost 0 bases, J lost 3 bases, and 10 bases lay in between. DNA for the CDR3: TGTGCCAGCAGCTTGGGGCAGAAAGACTACGAGCAGTACTTC. Its translation is CASSLGQKDYEQYF.